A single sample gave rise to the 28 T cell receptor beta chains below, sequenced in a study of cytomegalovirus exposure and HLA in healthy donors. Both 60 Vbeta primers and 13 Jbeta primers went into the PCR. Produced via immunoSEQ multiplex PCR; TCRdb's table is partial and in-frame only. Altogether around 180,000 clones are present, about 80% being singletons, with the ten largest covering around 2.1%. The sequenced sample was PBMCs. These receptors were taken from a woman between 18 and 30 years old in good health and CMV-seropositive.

CDR3 loop: CASSMFQGRNSPLHF. The CDR3 nucleotides are TGTGCCAGTAGTATGTTTCAGGGGCGAAATTCACCCCTCCACTTT. V usage is TRBV19 and J usage is TRBJ1-6, with D perhaps matching TRBD1 (6 bases). Germline lookup yields CDR1 LNHDA and CDR2 SQIVND (reference sequence). The CDR3 totals 15 residues. V lost 3 bases and J lost 7, with 13 bases in between.

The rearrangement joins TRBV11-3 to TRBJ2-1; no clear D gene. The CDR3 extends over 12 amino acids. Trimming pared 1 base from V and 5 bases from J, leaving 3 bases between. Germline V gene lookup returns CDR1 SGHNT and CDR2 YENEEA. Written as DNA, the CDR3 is TGTGCCAGCAGCTTAGTAGACAATGAGCAGTTCTTC. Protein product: CASSLVDNEQFF.

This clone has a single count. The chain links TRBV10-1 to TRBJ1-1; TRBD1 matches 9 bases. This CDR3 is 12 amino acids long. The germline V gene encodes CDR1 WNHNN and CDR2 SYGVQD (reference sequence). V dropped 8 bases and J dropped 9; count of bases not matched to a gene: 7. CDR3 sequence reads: CASAPTGGKAFF. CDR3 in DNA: TGCGCCAGCGCACCAACAGGGGGCAAAGCTTTCTTT.

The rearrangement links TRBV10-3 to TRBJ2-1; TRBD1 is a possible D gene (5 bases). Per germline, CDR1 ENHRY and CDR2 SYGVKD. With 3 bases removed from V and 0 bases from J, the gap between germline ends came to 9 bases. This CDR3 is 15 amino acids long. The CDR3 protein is CAISDRQLSYNEQFF. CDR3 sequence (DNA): TGTGCCATCAGTGACCGACAGCTCTCCTACAATGAGCAGTTCTTC.

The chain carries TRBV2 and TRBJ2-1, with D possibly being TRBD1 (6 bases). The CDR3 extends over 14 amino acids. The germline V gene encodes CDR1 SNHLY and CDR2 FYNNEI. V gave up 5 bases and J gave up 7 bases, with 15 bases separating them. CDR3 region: CASSPRQVSNEQFF. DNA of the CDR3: TGTGCCAGCAGTCCTCGACAGGTTTCAAATGAGCAGTTCTTC.

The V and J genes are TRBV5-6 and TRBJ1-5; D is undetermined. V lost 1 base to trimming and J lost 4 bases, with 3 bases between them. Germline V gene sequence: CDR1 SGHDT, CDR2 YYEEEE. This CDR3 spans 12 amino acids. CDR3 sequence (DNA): TGTGCCAGCAGCTTGCTTAATCAGCCCCAGCATTTT. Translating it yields CASSLLNQPQHF.

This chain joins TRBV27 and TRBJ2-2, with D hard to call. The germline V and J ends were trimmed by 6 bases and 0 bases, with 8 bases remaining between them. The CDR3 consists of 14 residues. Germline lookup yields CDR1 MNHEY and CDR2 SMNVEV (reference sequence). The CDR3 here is CASSDTANTGELFF. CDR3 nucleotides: TGTGCCAGCAGCGACACCGCGAACACCGGGGAGCTGTTTTTT.

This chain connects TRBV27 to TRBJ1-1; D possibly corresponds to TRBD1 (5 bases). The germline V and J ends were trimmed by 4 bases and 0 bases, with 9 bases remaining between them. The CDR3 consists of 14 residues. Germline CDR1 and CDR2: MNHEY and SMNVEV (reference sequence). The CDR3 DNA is TGTGCCAGCAGTTCAAGGACAATGAACACTGAAGCTTTCTTT. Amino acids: CASSSRTMNTEAFF.

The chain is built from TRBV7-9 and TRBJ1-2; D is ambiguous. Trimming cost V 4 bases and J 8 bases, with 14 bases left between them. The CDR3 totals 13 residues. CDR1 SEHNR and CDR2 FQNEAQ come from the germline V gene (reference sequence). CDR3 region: CASSSGPSRGYTF. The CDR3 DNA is TGTGCCAGCAGCTCCGGCCCCTCGAGGGGCTACACCTTC.

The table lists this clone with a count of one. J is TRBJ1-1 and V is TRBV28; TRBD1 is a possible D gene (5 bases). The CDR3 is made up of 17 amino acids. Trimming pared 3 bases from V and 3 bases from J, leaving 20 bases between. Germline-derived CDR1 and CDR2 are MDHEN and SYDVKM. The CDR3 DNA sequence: TGTGCCAGCAGTTTTTATCAGGGTGAGGCCGGAGACACTGAAGCTTTCTTT. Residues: CASSFYQGEAGDTEAFF.

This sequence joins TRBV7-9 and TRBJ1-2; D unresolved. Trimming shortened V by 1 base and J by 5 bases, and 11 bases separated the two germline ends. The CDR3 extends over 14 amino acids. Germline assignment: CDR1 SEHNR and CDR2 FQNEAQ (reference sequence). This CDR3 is CASSLGSSGYGYTF. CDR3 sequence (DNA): TGTGCCAGCAGCTTAGGCTCCAGCGGGTATGGCTACACCTTC.

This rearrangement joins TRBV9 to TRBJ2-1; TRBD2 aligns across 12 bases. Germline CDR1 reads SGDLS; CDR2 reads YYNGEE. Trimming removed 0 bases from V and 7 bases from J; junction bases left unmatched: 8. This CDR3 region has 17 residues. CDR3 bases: TGTGCCAGCAGCGTAGACCCGAACCTAGCGGGGGGGAATGAGCAGTTCTTC. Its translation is CASSVDPNLAGGNEQFF. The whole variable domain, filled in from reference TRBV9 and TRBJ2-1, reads DSGVTQTPKHLITATGQRVTLRCSPRSGDLSVYWYQQSLDQGLQFLIQYYNGEERAKGNILERFSAQQFPDLHSELNLSSLELGDSALYFCASSVDPNLAGGNEQFFGPGTRLTVL.

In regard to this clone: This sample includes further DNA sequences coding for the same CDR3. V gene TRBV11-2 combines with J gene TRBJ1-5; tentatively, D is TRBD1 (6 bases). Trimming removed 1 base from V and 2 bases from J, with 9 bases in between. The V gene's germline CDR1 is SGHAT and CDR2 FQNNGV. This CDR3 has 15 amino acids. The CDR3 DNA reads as TGTGCCAGCAGCTTAGGGGGGCTTGGCAATCAGCCCCAGCATTTT. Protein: CASSLGGLGNQPQHF.

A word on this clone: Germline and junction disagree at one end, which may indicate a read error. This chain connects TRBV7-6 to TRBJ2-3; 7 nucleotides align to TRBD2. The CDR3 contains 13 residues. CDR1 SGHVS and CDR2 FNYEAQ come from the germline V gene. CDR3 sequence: CASSLAAGDTQYF. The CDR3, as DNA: TGTGCCAGCAGCCTAGCGGCGGGAGATACGCAGTATTTT.

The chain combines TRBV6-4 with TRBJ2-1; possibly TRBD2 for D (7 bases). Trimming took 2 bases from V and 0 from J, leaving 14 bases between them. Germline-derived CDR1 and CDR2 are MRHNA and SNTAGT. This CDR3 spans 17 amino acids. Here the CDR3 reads CASSDTQRGGSYNEQFF. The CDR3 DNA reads TGTGCCAGCAGTGACACCCAAAGGGGGGGCTCCTACAATGAGCAGTTCTTC.

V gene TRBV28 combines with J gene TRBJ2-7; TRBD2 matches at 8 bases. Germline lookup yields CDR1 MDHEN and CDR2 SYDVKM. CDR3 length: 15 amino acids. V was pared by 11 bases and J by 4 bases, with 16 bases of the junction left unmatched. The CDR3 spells CASREGGGMLYEQYF. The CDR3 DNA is TGTGCCTCCCGGGAGGGGGGGGGAATGCTTTACGAGCAGTACTTC.

The CDR3 DNA sequence: TGTGCCAGCAGACCGACTAGTGACCTAGCCAAAAACATTCAGTACTTC. Translated, it gives CASRPTSDLAKNIQYF. This chain connects TRBV28 to TRBJ2-4; D is possibly TRBD2 (6 bases). The CDR3 is 16 residues long. Germline V gene data show CDR1 as MDHEN and CDR2 as SYDVKM. V lost 6 bases and J 0 bases, leaving 15 bases between the germline ends.

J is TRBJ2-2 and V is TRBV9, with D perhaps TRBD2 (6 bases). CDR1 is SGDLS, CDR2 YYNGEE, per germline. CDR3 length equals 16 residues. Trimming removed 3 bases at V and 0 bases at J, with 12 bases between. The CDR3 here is CASSGYSGTNTGELFF. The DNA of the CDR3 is TGTGCCAGCAGCGGTTATAGCGGCACGAACACCGGGGAGCTGTTTTTT.

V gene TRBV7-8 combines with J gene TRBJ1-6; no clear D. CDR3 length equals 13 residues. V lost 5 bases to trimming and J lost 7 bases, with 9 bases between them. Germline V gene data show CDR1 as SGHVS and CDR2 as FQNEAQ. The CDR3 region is CASSPVRNSPLHF. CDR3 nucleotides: TGTGCCAGCAGCCCCGTCAGGAATTCACCCCTCCACTTT.

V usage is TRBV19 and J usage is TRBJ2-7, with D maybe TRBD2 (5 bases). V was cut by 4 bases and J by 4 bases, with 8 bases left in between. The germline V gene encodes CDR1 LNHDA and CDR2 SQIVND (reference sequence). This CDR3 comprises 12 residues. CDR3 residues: CASSNGVYEQYF. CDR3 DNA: TGTGCCAGTAGTAACGGGGTATACGAGCAGTACTTC.

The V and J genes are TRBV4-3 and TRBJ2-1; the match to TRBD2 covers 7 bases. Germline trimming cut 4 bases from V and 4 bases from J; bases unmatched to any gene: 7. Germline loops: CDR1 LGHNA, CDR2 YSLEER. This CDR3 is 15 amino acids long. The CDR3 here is CASSPGLAAYNEQFF. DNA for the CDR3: TGCGCCAGCAGCCCCGGGCTAGCGGCTTACAATGAGCAGTTCTTC.

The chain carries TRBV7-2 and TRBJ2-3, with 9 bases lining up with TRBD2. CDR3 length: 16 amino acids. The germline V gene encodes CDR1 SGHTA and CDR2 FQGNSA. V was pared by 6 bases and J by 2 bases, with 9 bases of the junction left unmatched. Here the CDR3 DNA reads TGTGCCAGCAGGGCCCTAGGGACTAGCCTCACAGATACGCAGTATTTT. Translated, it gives CASRALGTSLTDTQYF.

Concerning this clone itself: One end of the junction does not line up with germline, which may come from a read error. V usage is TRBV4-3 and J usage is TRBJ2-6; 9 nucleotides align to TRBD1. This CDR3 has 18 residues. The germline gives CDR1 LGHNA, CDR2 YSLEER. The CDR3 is CASSQAGTGISGANGLTF. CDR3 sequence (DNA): TGCGCCAGCAGCCAAGCCGGGACAGGGATCTCTGGGGCCAACGGCCTGACTTTC.

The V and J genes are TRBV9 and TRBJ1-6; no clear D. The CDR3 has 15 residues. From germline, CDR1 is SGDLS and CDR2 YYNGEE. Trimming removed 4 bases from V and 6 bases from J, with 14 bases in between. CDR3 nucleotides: TGTGCCAGCAGCCCATCCATTTACTCTAATTCACCCCTCCACTTT. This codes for CASSPSIYSNSPLHF.

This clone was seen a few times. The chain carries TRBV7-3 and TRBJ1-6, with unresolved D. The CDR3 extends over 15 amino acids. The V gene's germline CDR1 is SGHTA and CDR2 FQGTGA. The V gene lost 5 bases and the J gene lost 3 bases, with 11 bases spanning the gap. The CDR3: CASSPFHSYNSPLHF. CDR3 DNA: TGTGCCAGCAGCCCGTTCCATAGCTATAATTCACCCCTCCACTTT.

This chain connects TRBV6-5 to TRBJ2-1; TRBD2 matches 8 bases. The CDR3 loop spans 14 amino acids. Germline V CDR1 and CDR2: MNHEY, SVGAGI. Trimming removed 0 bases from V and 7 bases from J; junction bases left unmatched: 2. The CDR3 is CASSYSGTRNEQFF. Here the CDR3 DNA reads TGTGCCAGCAGTTACTCTGGGACTAGGAATGAGCAGTTCTTC.

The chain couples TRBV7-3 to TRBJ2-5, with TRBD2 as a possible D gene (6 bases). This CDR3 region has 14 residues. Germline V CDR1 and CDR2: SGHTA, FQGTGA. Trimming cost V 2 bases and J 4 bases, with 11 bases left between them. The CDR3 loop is CASSLGRGIETQYF. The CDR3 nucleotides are TGTGCCAGCAGCTTAGGGCGGGGTATAGAGACCCAGTACTTC.

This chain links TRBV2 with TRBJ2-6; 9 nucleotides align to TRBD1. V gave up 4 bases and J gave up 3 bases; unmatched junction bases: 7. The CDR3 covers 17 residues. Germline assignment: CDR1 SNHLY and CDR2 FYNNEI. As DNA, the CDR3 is TGTGCCAGCAGTGCACAGGGGGCGCGTGTTGGGGCCAACGTCCTGACTTTC. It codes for CASSAQGARVGANVLTF.